This TCR beta chain was sequenced for a study of Graves' ophthalmopathy and Graves' hyperthyroidism (dated by TCRdb to 2017 to 2018). Describing the broader study: Peripheral blood was collected at initial diagnosis, prior to any treatment. To tell Graves' ophthalmopathy apart from Graves' hyperthyroidism, and to predict which patients would progress to ophthalmopathy, the study relied on TCR beta repertoire signatures. In total, 135 blood samples were TCR-sequenced: around 42 ophthalmopathy, approximately 80 hyperthyroidism and about 17 hyperthyroidism-to-ophthalmopathy patients. To explore V-J signatures that distinguish ophthalmopathy from hyperthyroidism, a discovery set of about a hundred patients was enrolled, made up of around 40 with ophthalmopathy and under 65 with stable hyperthyroidism. The independent validation cohort included 18 hyperthyroidism patients plus 17 patients who later progressed from hyperthyroidism to ophthalmopathy. T-cell repertoires of thyroid tissue and blood were compared in over five hyperthyroidism patients. Following sample collection, hyperthyroidism patients were given methimazole at a starting dose of 30 mg daily, and ophthalmopathy patients were given high-dose intravenous methylprednisolone. The 80 to 100 discovery patients were randomly divided into training and test sets at a 7:3 ratio. Beyond this particular receptor, the publication reports: In cross-validation, the 13-signature model distinguished ophthalmopathy from stable hyperthyroidism with 85% to 90% sensitivity and approximately 81% specificity, and in the test set the corresponding values were approximately 80% and 68%. Most expanded thyroid clonotypes with a frequency above 0.001 also appeared in blood, which suggests that blood repertoires may reflect the immune response in the thyroid. Sample size was not statistically predetermined, and group allocation was not concealed from the investigators. In validation, the model predicted ophthalmopathy progression with about 70% sensitivity and approximately 78% specificity; about a dozen predicted patients were CT-confirmed with GO in a median of approximately 6.2 months.

From the cysteine through the phenylalanine, the CDR3 covers 13 amino acids. Solely the CDR3 DNA is kept, with 39 bases framed from the first base. CDR1 is given as LNHDA and CDR2 as SQIVND, both from the germline V gene (reference sequence). For this chain, trimming is 11 bases at the V end and 1 base at the J end, and the number of junction bases without a gene match is 7. This clonotype was seen a handful of times. The antigen it binds to is not known. Within one base of it there is no much larger clone, and no base qualities were kept. TCR beta CDR3 regions were amplified from RNA transcripts for repertoire sequencing. The first round of RT-PCR was done with HTBI primers and the Qiagen OneStep RT-PCR kit, and was followed by a second round of multiplex PCR, then size selection and purification. Sequencing of the libraries was carried out on an Illumina HiSeq2000 in paired-end mode with 100 bp reads. In the original analysis: Reads were processed with SOAPnuke, discarding reads with adapters, uncalled bases, mean Phred below 15, or no exact constant-primer or identifier match. High-quality paired reads were merged with COPE v1.2.5. Each unique nucleotide sequence was defined as a clonotype, and clonotypes were aligned to IMGT TRB V, D and J references with MiTCR v1.1. Only V-J combinations with frequency above 0.0001 were analysed, covering over 99% of repertoires. For each V-J combination, a TCR clonal expansion and chaos score was defined as F50 clonal expansion divided by the chaos observed in the TCRdist matrix. Welch's t-statistics and random forest were used to reduce the features to approximately 13 V-J combinations, which were then used as input to a naive Bayes classifier. The similarity between thyroid and blood repertoires was quantified using the Morisita-Horn index. In-frame beta chains were kept once TCRdb had trimmed the public reads at Q25 with fastp and called clones with MiXCR. Every CDR3 protein is listed once, alongside the most common genes and DNA of its rows. Clone size and V and J calls follow TCRdb, not the original study. The sample profile shows 200,000 to 250,000 distinct CDR3 sequences; roughly 21% of them were found once. The ten largest clonotypes hold about 46% of the sample.

The ophthalmopathy patients had moderately to severely active disease, with a Clinical Activity Score of 3 or higher, a NOSPECS grade of 4 or higher, and a disease duration of less than 3 months. Patients with other autoimmune diseases, uncontrolled infections, pregnancy or lactation were excluded from the study. Clinical symptoms, serum thyroxine, TRAb, thyroid ultrasound and orbital computed tomography were used for diagnosis. PBMCs were isolated from more than 9 ml of fresh peripheral blood by Ficoll-Paque density gradient centrifugation. Trizol reagent was used to extract the total RNA, and its quality was then checked on an Agilent 2100 Bioanalyzer.

Sequenced material: peripheral blood. This receptor was taken from a woman aged 45 to 65 with Graves' ophthalmopathy. Donor details come from another sample of the same person, matched by shared clones. The rearrangement joined TRBV19 to TRBJ1-1; 7 bases in between match TRBD1. The CDR3 region: CAGRQGENTEAFF. The nucleotide sequence is given as TGTGCCGGCCGACAGGGTGAGAACACTGAAGCTTTCTTT.